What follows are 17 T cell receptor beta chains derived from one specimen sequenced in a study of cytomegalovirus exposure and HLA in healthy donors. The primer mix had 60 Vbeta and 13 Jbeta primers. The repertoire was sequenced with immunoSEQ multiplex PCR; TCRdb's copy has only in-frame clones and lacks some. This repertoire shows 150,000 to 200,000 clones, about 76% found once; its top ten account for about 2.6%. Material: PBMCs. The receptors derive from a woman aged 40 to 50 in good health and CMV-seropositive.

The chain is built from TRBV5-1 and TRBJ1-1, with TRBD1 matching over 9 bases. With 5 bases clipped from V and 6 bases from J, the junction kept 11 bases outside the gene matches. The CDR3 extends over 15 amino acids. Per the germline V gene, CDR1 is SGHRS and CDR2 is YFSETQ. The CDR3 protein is CASRAYTGGAPEAFF. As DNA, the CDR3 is TGCGCCAGCAGAGCCTATACAGGGGGCGCGCCTGAAGCTTTCTTT.

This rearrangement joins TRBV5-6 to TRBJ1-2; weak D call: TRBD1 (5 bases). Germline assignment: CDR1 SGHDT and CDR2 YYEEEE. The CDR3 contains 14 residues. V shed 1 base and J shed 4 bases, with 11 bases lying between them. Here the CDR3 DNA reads TGTGCCAGCAGCTTGCTGCAGGGCTCCTATGGCTACACCTTC. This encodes CASSLLQGSYGYTF.

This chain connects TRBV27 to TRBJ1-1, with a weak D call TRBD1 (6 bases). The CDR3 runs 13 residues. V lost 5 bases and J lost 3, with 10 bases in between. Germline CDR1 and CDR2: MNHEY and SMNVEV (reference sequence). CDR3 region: CASSLGQYTEAFF. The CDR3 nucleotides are TGTGCCAGCAGTCTTGGACAGTACACTGAAGCTTTCTTT.

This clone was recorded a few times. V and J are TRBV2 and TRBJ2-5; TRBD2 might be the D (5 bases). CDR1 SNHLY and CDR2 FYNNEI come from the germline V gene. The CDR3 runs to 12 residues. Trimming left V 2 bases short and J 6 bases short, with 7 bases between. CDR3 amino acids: CASSEREKTQYF. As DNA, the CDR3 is TGTGCCAGCAGTGAAAGGGAGAAGACCCAGTACTTC. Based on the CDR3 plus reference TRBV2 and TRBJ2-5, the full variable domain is EPEVTQTPSHQVTQMGQEVILRCVPISNHLYFYWYRQILGQKVEFLVSFYNNEISEKSEIFDDQFSVERPDGSNFTLKIRSTKLEDSAMYFCASSEREKTQYFGPGTRLLVL.

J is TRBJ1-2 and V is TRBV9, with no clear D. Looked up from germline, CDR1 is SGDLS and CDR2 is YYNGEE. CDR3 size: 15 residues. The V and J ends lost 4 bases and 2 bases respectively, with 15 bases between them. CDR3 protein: CASSSRTESNYGYTF. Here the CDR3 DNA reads TGTGCCAGCAGCTCCCGGACTGAATCCAACTATGGCTACACCTTC.

CDR3 DNA sequence: TGTGCCAGTGGGGGGGGGCCAAACTACGAGCAGTACTTC. It specifies CASGGGPNYEQYF. The chain is built from TRBV19 and TRBJ2-7; D is possibly TRBD2 (7 bases). The CDR3 covers 13 residues. The germline V gene has CDR1 LNHDA and CDR2 SQIVND (reference sequence). The ends were cut back, 8 bases at V and 3 bases at J, with 14 bases in the middle.

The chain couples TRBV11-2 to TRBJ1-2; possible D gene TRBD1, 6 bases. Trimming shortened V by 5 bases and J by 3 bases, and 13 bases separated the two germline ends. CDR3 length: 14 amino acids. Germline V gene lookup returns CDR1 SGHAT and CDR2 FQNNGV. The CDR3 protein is CASSANRADYGYTF. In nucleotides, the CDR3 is TGTGCCAGCAGCGCAAACAGGGCCGACTATGGCTACACCTTC.

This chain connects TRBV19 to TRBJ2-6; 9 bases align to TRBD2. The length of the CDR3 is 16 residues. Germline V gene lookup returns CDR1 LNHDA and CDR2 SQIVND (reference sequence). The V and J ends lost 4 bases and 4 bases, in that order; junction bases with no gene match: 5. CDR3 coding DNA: TGTGCCAGTAGTAGCGGGGGGGCGACCGGGGCCAACGTCCTGACTTTC. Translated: CASSSGGATGANVLTF.

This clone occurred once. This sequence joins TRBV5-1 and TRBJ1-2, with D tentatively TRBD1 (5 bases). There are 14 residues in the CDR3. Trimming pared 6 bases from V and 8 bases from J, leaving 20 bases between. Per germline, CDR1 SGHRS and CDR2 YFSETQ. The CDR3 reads CASTTPNRSGGYTF. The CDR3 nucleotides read TGCGCCAGCACCACCCCCAACAGGTCCGGCGGCTACACCTTC. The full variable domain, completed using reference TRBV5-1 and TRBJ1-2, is KAGVTQTPRYLIKTRGQQVTLSCSPISGHRSVSWYQQTPGQGLQFLFEYFSETQRNKGNFPGRFSGRQFSNSRSEMNVSTLELGDSALYLCASTTPNRSGGYTFGSGTRLTVV.

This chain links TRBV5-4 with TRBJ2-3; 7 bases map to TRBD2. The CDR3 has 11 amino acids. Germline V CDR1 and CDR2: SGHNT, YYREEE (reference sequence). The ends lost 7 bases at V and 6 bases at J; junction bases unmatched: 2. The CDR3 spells CASGGGDTQYF. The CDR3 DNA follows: TGTGCCAGCGGGGGGGGTGATACGCAGTATTTT.

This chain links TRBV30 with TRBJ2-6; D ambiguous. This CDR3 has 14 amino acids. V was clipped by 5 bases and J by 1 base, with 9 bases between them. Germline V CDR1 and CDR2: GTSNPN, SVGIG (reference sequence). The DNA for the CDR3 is TGTGCCTGGGGCGCGGTATCTGGGGCCAACGTCCTGACTTTC. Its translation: CAWGAVSGANVLTF.

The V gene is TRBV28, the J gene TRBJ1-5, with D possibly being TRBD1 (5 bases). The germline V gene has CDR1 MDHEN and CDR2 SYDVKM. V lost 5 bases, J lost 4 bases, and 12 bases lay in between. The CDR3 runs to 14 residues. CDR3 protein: CASSPPQGNQPQHF. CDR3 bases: TGTGCCAGCAGTCCCCCTCAGGGTAATCAGCCCCAGCATTTT.

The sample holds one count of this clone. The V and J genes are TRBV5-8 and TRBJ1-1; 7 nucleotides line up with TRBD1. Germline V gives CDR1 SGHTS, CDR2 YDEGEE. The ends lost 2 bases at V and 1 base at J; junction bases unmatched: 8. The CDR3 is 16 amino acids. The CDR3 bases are TGTGCCAGCAGCTTACTGACTGGGACAGCGAACACTGAAGCTTTCTTT. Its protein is CASSLLTGTANTEAFF.

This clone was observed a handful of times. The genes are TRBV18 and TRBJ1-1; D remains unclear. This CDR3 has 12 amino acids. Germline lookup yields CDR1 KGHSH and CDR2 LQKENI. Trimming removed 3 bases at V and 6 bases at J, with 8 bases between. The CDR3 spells CASSPQVPEAFF. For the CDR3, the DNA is TGTGCCAGCTCACCTCAGGTCCCTGAAGCTTTCTTT.

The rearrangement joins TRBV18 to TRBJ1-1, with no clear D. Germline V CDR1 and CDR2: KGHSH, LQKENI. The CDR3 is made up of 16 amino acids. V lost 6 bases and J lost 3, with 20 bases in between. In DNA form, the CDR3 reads TGTGCCAGCTCGCGTGAAAGTGTTAACAGATACACTGAAGCTTTCTTT. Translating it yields CASSRESVNRYTEAFF.

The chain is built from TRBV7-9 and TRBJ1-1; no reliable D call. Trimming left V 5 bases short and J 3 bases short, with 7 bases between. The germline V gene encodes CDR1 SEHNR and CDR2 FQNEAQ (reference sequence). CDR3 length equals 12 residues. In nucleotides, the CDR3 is TGTGCCAGCAGCACAAGTTACACTGAAGCTTTCTTT. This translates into CASSTSYTEAFF.

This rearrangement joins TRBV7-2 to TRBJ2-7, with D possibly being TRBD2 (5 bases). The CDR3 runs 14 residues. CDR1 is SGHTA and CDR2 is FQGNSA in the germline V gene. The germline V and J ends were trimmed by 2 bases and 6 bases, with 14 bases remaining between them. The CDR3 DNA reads TGTGCCAGCAGCTTAAACGGGATTAGTGGCGAGCAGTACTTC. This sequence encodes CASSLNGISGEQYF. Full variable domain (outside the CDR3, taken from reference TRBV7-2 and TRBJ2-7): GAGVSQSPSNKVTEKGKDVELRCDPISGHTALYWYRQSLGQGLEFLIYFQGNSAPDKSGLPSDRFSAERTGGSVSTLTIQRTQQEDSAVYLCASSLNGISGEQYFGPGTRLTVT.